The 16 T cell receptor beta chains below come from one sample, sequenced in a study of T cell responses to AZD1222 COVID-19 vaccine. Sequencing used immunoSEQ multiplex PCR; TCRdb keeps in-frame clones, though not all of them. The sample includes a few hundred thousand clones, 93% of them seen just once. Here the sequenced sample was peripheral blood, taken on day 0 of AZD1222 vaccination. These receptors were taken from an adult in good health.

The rearrangement links TRBV5-8 to TRBJ1-3; no clear D. V was trimmed by 2 bases and J by 0 bases, leaving 12 bases between them. The CDR3 has 16 residues. Per germline, CDR1 SGHTS and CDR2 YDEGEE. DNA of the CDR3: TGTGCCAGCAGCTTTCTCGCTTCCCGCTCTGGAAACACCATATATTTT. Amino acids: CASSFLASRSGNTIYF. Full variable domain (missing parts from reference TRBV5-8 and TRBJ1-3): EAGVTQSPTHLIKTRGQQATLRCSPISGHTSVYWYQQALGLGLQFLLWYDEGEERNRGNFPPRFSGRQFPNYSSELNVNALELEDSALYLCASSFLASRSGNTIYFGEGSWLTVV.

The CDR3 DNA reads as TGTGCCATCAGCAGGGAAGTGAATGGAAACACCATATATTTT. This codes for CAISREVNGNTIYF. The chain links TRBV10-3 to TRBJ1-3, with D perhaps matching TRBD1 (5 bases). Germline CDR1 ENHRY, CDR2 SYGVKD. This CDR3 is built from 14 residues. The V end lost 6 bases, the J end lost 3 bases, and 12 bases lay between the germline ends.

The genes are TRBV7-8 and TRBJ2-2, with TRBD2 matching over 9 bases. Germline lookup yields CDR1 SGHVS and CDR2 FQNEAQ. The CDR3 contains 16 residues. The junction had 11 bases not matched to a gene; V was cut back by 7 bases and J by 5 bases. The CDR3 protein is CASTFISGRLTGELFF. CDR3 coding DNA: TGTGCCAGCACCTTTATTAGCGGGAGATTGACCGGGGAGCTGTTTTTT.

The chain recombines TRBV29-1 with TRBJ1-1; possible D gene TRBD1, 5 bases. There are 12 residues in the CDR3. Germline V gene lookup returns CDR1 SQVTM and CDR2 ANQGSEA. Trimming stripped 3 bases from V and 10 bases from J, with 15 bases between. Here the CDR3 DNA reads TGCAGCGTTGAGGGCCCCAGGGTGGGAGCTTTCTTT. The encoded protein is CSVEGPRVGAFF.

V and J are TRBV7-9 and TRBJ1-1; 7 bases are a match to TRBD1. The CDR3 has 15 residues. In germline, CDR1 is SEHNR, CDR2 FQNEAQ (reference sequence). V lost 5 bases to trimming and J lost 4 bases; unmatched junction nucleotides: 10. In nucleotides, the CDR3 is TGTGCCAGCAGCACACAGGGGATGGTAGGCACTGAAGCTTTCTTT. Its translation: CASSTQGMVGTEAFF. Full variable domain (outside the CDR3, taken from reference TRBV7-9 and TRBJ1-1): DTGVSQNPRHKITKRGQNVTFRCDPISEHNRLYWYRQTLGQGPEFLTYFQNEAQLEKSRLLSDRFSAERPKGSFSTLEIQRTEQGDSAMYLCASSTQGMVGTEAFFGQGTRLTVV.

This chain uses TRBV19 with TRBJ1-5; maybe TRBD1 (5 bases). Trimming removed 5 bases from V and 1 base from J, with 12 bases in between. The germline gives CDR1 LNHDA, CDR2 SQIVND (reference sequence). The CDR3 is made up of 15 amino acids. CDR3 coding DNA: TGTGCCAGTAGTGAGGACACTCCGAGCAATCAGCCCCAGCATTTT. This gives the protein CASSEDTPSNQPQHF.

The chain employs TRBV18 and TRBJ1-6, with 9 bases that match TRBD1. The ends lost 6 bases at V and 5 bases at J; junction bases unmatched: 5. The length of the CDR3 is 15 residues. Looked up from germline, CDR1 is KGHSH and CDR2 is LQKENI. The CDR3 DNA is TGTGCCAGCTCCCATGGACAGGGGAATAATTCACCCCTCCACTTT. The encoded protein is CASSHGQGNNSPLHF.

This chain uses TRBV5-4 with TRBJ2-1; D is unclear. The germline V and J ends were trimmed by 2 bases and 2 bases, with 8 bases remaining between them. The CDR3 consists of 14 residues. Germline lookup yields CDR1 SGHNT and CDR2 YYREEE (reference sequence). The CDR3 DNA sequence: TGTGCCAGCAGCTTTGAAGGGCCCTACAATGAGCAGTTCTTC. This translates into CASSFEGPYNEQFF.

The chain joins TRBV7-8 to TRBJ1-4; D is undetermined. Germline values: CDR1 SGHVS, CDR2 FQNEAQ. This CDR3 has 14 residues. V gave up 1 base and J gave up 8 bases, with 11 bases separating them. The CDR3 DNA sequence: TGTGCCAGCAGCTTAGATGGGCAATTCGAAAAACTGTTTTTT. This encodes CASSLDGQFEKLFF.

In DNA, the CDR3 is TGTGCCAGCAGCTTACAGGACATTCAGTACTTC. This translates into CASSLQDIQYF. V and J are TRBV7-6 and TRBJ2-4; D is unresolved. The CDR3 loop spans 11 amino acids. Germline CDR1 is SGHVS and CDR2 is FNYEAQ. V was shortened by 2 bases and J by 8 bases, with 4 bases between the two germline ends.

The chain carries TRBV2 and TRBJ2-5, with 14 nucleotides matching TRBD2. Germline V lookup: CDR1 SNHLY, CDR2 FYNNEI. The V gene end was trimmed by 6 bases and the J gene end by 1 base; junction bases not matched to a gene: 1. CDR3 length: 15 amino acids. The CDR3 DNA follows: TGTGCCAGCAGGGGACTAGCGGGGGCCCAAGAGACCCAGTACTTC. Translation: CASRGLAGAQETQYF.

The chain recombines TRBV10-3 with TRBJ2-7; tentatively, D is TRBD2 (6 bases). The CDR3 loop spans 14 amino acids. In germline, CDR1 is ENHRY, CDR2 SYGVKD. V was shortened by 6 bases and J by 0 bases, with 12 bases between the two germline ends. CDR3 region: CAISGGLDSYEQYF. The CDR3 DNA is TGTGCCATCAGCGGGGGACTTGACTCCTACGAGCAGTACTTC.

The J gene is TRBJ2-7, the V gene TRBV5-1; TRBD1 matches 7 bases. This CDR3 has 14 amino acids. Germline V gene lookup returns CDR1 SGHRS and CDR2 YFSETQ. V shed 3 bases and J 2 bases; nucleotides not matched to a gene: 5. CDR3 in amino acids: CASSWKGGPYEQYF. The CDR3, as DNA: TGCGCCAGCAGCTGGAAAGGGGGCCCCTACGAGCAGTACTTC.

The chain carries TRBV5-4 and TRBJ2-1; 11 bases fit TRBD2. The CDR3 spans 16 residues. In germline, CDR1 is SGHNT, CDR2 YYREEE (reference sequence). Trimming removed 4 bases from V and 2 bases from J; junction bases left unmatched: 5. CDR3: CASSPRLAGTYNEQFF. CDR3 bases: TGTGCCAGCAGCCCTAGACTAGCGGGGACCTACAATGAGCAGTTCTTC.

The V call is TRBV6-1, the J call TRBJ1-3; D is unclear. Deletions cut 3 bases from V and 2 bases from J, with 5 bases between. Germline V CDR1 and CDR2: MNHNS, SASEGT. The CDR3 has 13 amino acids. CDR3 sequence: CASSEQPGNTIYF. The DNA for the CDR3 is TGTGCCAGCAGTGAGCAGCCTGGAAACACCATATATTTT.

The chain uses TRBV6-4 and TRBJ1-5; 9 positions match TRBD1. The ends lost 6 bases at V and 1 base at J; junction bases unmatched: 16. Looked up from germline, CDR1 is MRHNA and CDR2 is SNTAGT. The length of the CDR3 is 19 residues. In DNA, the CDR3 is TGTGCCAGCAGCTTTCCGGGACAGGGAGCAAGGTGGAGCAATCAGCCCCAGCATTTT. Amino acid sequence: CASSFPGQGARWSNQPQHF.